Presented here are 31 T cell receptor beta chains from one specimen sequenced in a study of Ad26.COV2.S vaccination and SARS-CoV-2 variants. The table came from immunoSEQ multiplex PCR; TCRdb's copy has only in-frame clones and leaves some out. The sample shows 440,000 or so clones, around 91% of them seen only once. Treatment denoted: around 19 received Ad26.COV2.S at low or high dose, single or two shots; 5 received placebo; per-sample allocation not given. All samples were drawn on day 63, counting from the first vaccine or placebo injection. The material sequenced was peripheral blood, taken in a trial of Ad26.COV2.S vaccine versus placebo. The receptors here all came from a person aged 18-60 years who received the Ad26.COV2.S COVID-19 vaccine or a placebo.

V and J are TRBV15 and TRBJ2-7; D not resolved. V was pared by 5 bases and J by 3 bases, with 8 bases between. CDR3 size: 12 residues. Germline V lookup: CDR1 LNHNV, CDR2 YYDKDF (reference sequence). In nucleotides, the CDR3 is TGTGCCACCAGCCGGGCTTACTACGAGCAGTACTTC. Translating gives CATSRAYYEQYF.

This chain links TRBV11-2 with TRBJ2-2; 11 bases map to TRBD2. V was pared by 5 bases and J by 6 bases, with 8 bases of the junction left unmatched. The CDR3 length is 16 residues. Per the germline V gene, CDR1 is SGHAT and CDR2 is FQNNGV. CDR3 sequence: CASSLTSGKMAGELFF. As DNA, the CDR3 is TGTGCCAGCAGCCTGACTAGCGGGAAGATGGCCGGGGAGCTGTTTTTT.

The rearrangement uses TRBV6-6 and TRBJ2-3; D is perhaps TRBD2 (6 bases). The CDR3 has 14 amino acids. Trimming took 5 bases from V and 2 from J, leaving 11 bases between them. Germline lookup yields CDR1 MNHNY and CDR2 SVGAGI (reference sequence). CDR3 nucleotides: TGTGCCAGCAGTCCGGAGGGCGACACAGATACGCAGTATTTT. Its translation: CASSPEGDTDTQYF.

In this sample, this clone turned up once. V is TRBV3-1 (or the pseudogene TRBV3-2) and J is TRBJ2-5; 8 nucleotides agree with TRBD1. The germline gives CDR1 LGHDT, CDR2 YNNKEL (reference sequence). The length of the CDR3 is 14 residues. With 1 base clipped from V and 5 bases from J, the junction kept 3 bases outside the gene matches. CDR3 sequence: CASSQGAGGETQYF. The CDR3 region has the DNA TGTGCCAGCAGCCAAGGGGCAGGGGGCGAGACCCAGTACTTC.

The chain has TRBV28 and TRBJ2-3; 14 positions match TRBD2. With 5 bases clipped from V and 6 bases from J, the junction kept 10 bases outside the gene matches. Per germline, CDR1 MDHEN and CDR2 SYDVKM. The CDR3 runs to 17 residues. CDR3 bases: TGTGCCAGCAGTCAGATACAGGGACTAGCGGGAGAGGATACGCAGTATTTT. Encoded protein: CASSQIQGLAGEDTQYF. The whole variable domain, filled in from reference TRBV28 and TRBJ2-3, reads DVKVTQSSRYLVKRTGEKVFLECVQDMDHENMFWYRQDPGLGLRLIYFSYDVKMKEKGDIPEGYSVSREKKERFSLILESASTNQTSMYLCASSQIQGLAGEDTQYFGPGTRLTVL.

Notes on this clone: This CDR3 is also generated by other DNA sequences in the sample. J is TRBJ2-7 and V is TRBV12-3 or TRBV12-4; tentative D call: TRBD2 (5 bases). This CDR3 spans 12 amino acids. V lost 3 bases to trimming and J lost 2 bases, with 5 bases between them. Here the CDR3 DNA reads TGTGCCAGCAGTTTCGGGGCCTACGAGCAGTACTTC. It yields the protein CASSFGAYEQYF.

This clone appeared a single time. The CDR3 sequence: CASSQGLWEYNEQFF. The CDR3 DNA is TGTGCCAGCAGCCAGGGACTTTGGGAATACAATGAGCAGTTCTTC. This chain links TRBV3-1 (or the pseudogene TRBV3-2) with TRBJ2-1, with D tentatively TRBD2 (6 bases). Germline V gene lookup returns CDR1 LGHDT and CDR2 YNNKEL (reference sequence). Trimming removed 3 bases at V and 4 bases at J, with 13 bases between. The length of the CDR3 is 15 residues.

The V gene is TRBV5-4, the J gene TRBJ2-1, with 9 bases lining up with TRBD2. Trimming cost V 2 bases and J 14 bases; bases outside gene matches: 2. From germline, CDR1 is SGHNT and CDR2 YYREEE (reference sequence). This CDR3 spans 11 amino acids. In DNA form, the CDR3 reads TGTGCCAGCAGCTTTAGCGGGAGTGAGTTCTTC. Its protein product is CASSFSGSEFF. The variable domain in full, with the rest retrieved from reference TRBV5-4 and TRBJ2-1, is ETGVTQSPTHLIKTRGQQVTLRCSSQSGHNTVSWYQQALGQGPQFIFQYYREEENGRGNFPPRFSGLQFPNYSSELNVNALELDDSALYLCASSFSGSEFFGPGTRLTVL.

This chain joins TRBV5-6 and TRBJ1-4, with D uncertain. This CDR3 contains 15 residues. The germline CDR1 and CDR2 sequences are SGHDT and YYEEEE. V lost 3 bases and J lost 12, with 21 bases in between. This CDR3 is CASSWVRDERAELFF. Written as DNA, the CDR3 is TGTGCCAGCAGCTGGGTGAGAGACGAAAGGGCGGAACTGTTTTTT.

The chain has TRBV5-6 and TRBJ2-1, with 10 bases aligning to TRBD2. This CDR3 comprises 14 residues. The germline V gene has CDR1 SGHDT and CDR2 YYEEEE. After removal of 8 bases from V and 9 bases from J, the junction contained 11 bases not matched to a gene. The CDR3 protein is CASRLAGAWGEQFF. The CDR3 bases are TGTGCCAGTAGGCTAGCGGGAGCATGGGGTGAGCAGTTCTTC. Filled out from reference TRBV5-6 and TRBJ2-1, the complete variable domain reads DAGVTQSPTHLIKTRGQQVTLRCSPKSGHDTVSWYQQALGQGPQFIFQYYEEEERQRGNFPDRFSGHQFPNYSSELNVNALLLGDSALYLCASRLAGAWGEQFFGPGTRLTVL.

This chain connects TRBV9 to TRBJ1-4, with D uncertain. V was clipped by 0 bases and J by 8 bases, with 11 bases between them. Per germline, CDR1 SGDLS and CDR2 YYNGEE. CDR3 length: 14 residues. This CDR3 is CASSVGAVGEKLFF. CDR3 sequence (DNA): TGTGCCAGCAGCGTAGGTGCCGTTGGGGAAAAACTGTTTTTT.

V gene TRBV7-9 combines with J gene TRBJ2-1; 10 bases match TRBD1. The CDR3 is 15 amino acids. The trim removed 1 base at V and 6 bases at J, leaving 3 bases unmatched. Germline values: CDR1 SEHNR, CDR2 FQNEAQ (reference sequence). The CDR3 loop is CASSLVGQGSNEQFF. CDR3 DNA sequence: TGTGCCAGCAGCTTAGTGGGACAGGGGAGCAATGAGCAGTTCTTC.

CDR3 coding DNA: TGTGCCAGCAGTGTTGCGGAGCTGAACAATGAGCAGTTCTTC. This sequence encodes CASSVAELNNEQFF. This sequence joins TRBV2 and TRBJ2-1; D gene unclear. This CDR3 region has 14 residues. Germline values: CDR1 SNHLY, CDR2 FYNNEI. Trimming cost V 4 bases and J 5 bases, with 12 bases left between them.

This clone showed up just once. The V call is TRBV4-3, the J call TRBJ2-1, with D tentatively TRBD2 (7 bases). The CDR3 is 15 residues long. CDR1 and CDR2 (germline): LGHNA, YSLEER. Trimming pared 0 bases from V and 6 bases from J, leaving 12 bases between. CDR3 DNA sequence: TGCGCCAGCAGCCAAGATAAGGGGGGGGCCAATGAGCAGTTCTTC. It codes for CASSQDKGGANEQFF.

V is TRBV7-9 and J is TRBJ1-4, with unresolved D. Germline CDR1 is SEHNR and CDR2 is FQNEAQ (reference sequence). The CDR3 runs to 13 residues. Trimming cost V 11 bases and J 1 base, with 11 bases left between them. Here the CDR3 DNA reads TGTGCCTGGGCGGGGAGAACTAATGAAAAACTGTTTTTT. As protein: CAWAGRTNEKLFF.

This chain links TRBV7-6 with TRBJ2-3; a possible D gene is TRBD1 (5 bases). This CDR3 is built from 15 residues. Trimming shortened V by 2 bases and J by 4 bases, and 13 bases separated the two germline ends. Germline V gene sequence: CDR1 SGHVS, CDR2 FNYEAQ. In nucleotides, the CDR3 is TGTGCCAGCAGCTTACTTTGGGGCAAGTCAGATACGCAGTATTTT. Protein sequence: CASSLLWGKSDTQYF. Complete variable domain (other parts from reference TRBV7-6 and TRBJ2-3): GAGVSQSPRYKVTKRGQDVALRCDPISGHVSLYWYRQALGQGPEFLTYFNYEAQQDKSGLPNDRFSAERPEGSISTLTIQRTEQRDSAMYRCASSLLWGKSDTQYFGPGTRLTVL.

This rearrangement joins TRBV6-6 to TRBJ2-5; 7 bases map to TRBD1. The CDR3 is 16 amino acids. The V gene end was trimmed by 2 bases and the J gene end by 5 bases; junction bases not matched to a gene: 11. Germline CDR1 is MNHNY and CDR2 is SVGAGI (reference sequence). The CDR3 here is CASSYPGDTGDETQYF. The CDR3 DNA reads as TGTGCCAGCAGTTACCCAGGCGATACAGGGGACGAGACCCAGTACTTC.

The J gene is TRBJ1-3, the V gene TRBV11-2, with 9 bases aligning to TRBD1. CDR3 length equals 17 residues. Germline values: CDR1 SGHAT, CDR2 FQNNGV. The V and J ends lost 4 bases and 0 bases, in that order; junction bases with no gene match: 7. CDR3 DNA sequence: TGTGCCAGCAGCTCCGGACAGGGGCGAACCTCTGGAAACACCATATATTTT. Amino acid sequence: CASSSGQGRTSGNTIYF.

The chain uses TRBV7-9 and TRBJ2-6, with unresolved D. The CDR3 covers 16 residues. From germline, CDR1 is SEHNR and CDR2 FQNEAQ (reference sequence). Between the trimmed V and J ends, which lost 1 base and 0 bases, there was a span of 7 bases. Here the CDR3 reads CASSLDPASGANVLTF. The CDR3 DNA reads TGTGCCAGCAGCTTAGATCCAGCCTCTGGGGCCAACGTCCTGACTTTC.

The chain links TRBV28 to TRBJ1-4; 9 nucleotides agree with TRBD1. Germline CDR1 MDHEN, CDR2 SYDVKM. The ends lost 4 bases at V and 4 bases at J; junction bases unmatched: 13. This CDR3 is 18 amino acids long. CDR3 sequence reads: CASSWDPGQGGYNEKLFF. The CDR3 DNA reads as TGTGCCAGCAGTTGGGATCCGGGACAGGGAGGTTATAATGAAAAACTGTTTTTT.

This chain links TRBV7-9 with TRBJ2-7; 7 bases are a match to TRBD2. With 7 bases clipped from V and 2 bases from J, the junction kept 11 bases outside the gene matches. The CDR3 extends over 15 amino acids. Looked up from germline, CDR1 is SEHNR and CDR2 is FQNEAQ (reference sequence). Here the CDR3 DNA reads TGTGCCAGCACCCAGAGAACGGGAGGCCCCTACGAGCAGTACTTC. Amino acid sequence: CASTQRTGGPYEQYF.

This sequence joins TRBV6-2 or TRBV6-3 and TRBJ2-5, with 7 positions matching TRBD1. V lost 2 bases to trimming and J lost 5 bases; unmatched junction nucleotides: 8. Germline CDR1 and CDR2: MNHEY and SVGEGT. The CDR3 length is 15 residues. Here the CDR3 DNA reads TGTGCCAGCAGTTACCGAGACAGGGCACGGGAGACCCAGTACTTC. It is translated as CASSYRDRARETQYF.

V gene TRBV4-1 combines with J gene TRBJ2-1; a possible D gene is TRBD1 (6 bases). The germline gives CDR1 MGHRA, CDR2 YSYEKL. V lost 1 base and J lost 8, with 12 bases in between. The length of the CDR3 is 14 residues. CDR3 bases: TGCGCCAGCAGCCAAGTCCCAGGGGCGGATGAGCAGTTCTTC. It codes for CASSQVPGADEQFF.

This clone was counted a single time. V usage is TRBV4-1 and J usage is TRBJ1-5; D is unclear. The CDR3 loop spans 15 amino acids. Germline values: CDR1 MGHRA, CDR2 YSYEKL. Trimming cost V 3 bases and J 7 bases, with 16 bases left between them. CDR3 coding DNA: TGCGCCAGCAGCCACCGAAGTGGCACTACGCAGCCCCAGCATTTT. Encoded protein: CASSHRSGTTQPQHF.

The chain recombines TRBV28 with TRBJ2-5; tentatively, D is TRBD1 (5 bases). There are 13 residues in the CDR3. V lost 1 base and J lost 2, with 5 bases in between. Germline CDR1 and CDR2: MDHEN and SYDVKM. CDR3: CASSLSGQETQYF. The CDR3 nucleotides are TGTGCCAGCAGTTTATCAGGGCAAGAGACCCAGTACTTC.

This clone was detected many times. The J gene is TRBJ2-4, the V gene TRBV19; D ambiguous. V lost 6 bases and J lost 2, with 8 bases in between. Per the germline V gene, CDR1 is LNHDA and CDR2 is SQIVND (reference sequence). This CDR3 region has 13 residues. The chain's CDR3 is CASRGDTKNIQYF. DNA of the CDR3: TGTGCCAGTAGGGGTGATACCAAAAACATTCAGTACTTC.

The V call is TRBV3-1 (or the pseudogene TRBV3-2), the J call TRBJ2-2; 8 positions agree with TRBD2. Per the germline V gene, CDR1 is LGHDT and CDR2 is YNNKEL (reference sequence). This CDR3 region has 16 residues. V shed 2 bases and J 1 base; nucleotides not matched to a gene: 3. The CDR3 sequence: CASSQPSGGNTGELFF. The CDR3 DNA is TGTGCCAGCAGCCAACCCAGCGGGGGGAACACCGGGGAGCTGTTTTTT.

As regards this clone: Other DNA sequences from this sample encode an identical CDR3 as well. The chain's CDR3 is CATSDYGTGKETQYF. In DNA, the CDR3 is TGTGCCACCAGTGACTACGGGACAGGGAAGGAGACCCAGTACTTC. V gene TRBV24-1 combines with J gene TRBJ2-5; 9 bases are a match to TRBD1. With 4 bases clipped from V and 5 bases from J, the junction kept 7 bases outside the gene matches. CDR1 and CDR2 (germline): KGHDR, SFDVKD. This CDR3 comprises 15 residues.

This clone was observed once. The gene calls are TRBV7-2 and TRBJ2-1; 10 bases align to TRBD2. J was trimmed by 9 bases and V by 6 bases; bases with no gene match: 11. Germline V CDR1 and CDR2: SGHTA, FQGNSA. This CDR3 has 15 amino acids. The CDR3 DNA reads TGTGCCAGCAGACCCCCTAGCGGGAGTGGTGGTGAGCAGTTCTTC. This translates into CASRPPSGSGGEQFF.

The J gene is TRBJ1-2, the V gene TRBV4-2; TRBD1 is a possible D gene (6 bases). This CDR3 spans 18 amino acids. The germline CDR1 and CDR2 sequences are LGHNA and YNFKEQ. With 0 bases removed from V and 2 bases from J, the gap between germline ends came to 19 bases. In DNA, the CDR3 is TGTGCCAGCAGCCAAGATCTGGGGGCCGGGACATGGAACTATGGCTACACCTTC. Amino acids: CASSQDLGAGTWNYGYTF.

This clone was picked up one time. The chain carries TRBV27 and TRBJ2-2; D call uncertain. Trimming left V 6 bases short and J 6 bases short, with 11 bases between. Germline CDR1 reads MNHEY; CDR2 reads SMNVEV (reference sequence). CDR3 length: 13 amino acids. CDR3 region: CASSFLLPGELFF. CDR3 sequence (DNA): TGTGCCAGCAGCTTTCTTTTGCCCGGGGAGCTGTTTTTT.